This T cell receptor (beta chain) is drawn from a study of cytomegalovirus exposure and HLA in healthy donors. The wider study: Samples from HLA-typed donors yielded about 80 million unique TCRs in an early data release.

CDR3 length equals 14 residues. Per germline, CDR1 KGHSH and CDR2 LQKENI. The V gene lost 6 bases and the J gene lost 4 bases, with 15 bases spanning the gap. The PCR contained 60 Vbeta and 13 Jbeta primers. Sequencing was performed with immunoSEQ multiplex PCR; in TCRdb, only in-frame clones are kept and a portion is missing. The sample contains roughly 100,000 clones, 75% to 80% of which appear only once. This TCR was sampled from a man aged 55 to 70 in good health and CMV-seropositive. Sequenced input: PBMCs. The chain couples TRBV18 to TRBJ1-1; D is ambiguous. The CDR3 is CASSGDVKITEAFF. The CDR3 nucleotides are TGTGCCAGCTCCGGGGATGTTAAGATCACTGAAGCTTTCTTT.